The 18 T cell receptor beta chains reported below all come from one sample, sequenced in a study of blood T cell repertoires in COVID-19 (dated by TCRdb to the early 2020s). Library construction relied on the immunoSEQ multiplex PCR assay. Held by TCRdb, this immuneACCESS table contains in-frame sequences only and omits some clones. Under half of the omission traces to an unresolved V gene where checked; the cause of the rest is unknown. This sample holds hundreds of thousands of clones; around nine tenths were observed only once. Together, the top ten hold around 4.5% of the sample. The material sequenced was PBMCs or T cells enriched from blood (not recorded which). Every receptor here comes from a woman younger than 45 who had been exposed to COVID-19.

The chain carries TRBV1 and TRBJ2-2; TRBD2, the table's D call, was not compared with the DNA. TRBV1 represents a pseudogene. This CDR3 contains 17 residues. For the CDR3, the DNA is TGCACCAGCAGCCGGAGCGGGGGGGCCCTGAACACCGGGGAGCTGTTTTTT. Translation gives CTSSRSGGALNTGELFF.

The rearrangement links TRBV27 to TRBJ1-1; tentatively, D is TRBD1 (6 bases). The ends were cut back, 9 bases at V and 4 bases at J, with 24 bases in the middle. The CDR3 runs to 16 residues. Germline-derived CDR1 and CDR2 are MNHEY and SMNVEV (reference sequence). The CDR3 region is CASLPGVPRGGTEAFF. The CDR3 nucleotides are TGTGCCAGTTTGCCAGGGGTGCCAAGAGGTGGCACTGAAGCTTTCTTT.

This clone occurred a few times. CDR3 loop: CASSFGGGYEQYF. DNA for the CDR3: TGTGCCAGCAGCTTTGGCGGGGGCTACGAGCAGTACTTC. The chain carries TRBV11-2 and TRBJ2-7, with 7 bases matching TRBD2. V was clipped by 3 bases and J by 3 bases; unmatched bases: 2. CDR1 and CDR2 (germline): SGHAT, FQNNGV. The CDR3 contains 13 residues.

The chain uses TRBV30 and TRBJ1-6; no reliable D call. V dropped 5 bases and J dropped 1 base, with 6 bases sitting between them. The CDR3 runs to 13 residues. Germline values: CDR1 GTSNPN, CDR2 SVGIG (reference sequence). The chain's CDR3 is CAWGRSYNSPLHF. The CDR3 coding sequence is TGTGCCTGGGGGAGGTCCTATAATTCACCCCTCCACTTT.

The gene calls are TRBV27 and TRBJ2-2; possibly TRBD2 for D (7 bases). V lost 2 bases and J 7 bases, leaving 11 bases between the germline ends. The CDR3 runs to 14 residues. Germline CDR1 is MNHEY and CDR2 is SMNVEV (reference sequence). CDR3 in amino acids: CASSLRGANGELFF. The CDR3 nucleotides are TGTGCCAGCAGTTTACGGGGGGCTAACGGGGAGCTGTTTTTT.

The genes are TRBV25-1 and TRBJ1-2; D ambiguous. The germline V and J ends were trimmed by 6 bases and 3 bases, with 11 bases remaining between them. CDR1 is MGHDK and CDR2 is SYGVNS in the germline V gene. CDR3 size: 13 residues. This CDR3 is CASSGKRYYGYTF. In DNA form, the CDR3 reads TGTGCCAGCAGCGGAAAGAGGTACTATGGCTACACCTTC.

The CDR3 nucleotides read TGTGCCAGCAGCGCCGAACCTACGAACACTGAAGCTTTCTTT. Protein: CASSAEPTNTEAFF. The gene calls are TRBV9 and TRBJ1-1, with no clear D. Germline loops: CDR1 SGDLS, CDR2 YYNGEE. There are 14 residues in the CDR3. The germline V and J ends were trimmed by 3 bases and 1 base, with 10 bases remaining between them.

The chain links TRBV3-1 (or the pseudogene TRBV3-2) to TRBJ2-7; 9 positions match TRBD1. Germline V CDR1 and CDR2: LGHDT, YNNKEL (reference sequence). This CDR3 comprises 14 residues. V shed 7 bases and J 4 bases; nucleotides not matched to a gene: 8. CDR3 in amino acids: CASTRGTGSYEQYF. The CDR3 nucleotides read TGTGCCAGCACCCGAGGGACAGGGAGTTACGAGCAGTACTTC.

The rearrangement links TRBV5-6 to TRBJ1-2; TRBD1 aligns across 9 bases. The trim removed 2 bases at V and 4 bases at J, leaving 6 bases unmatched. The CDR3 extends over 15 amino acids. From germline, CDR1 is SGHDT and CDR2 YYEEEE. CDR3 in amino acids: CASSLQGALLYGYTF. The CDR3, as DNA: TGTGCCAGCAGCTTACAGGGGGCCCTGCTCTATGGCTACACCTTC.

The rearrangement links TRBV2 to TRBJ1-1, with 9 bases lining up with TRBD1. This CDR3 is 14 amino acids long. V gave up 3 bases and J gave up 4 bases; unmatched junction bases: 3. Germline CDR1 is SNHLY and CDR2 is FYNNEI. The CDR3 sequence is CASSDTGGVTEAFF. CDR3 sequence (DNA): TGTGCCAGCAGTGATACAGGGGGCGTCACTGAAGCTTTCTTT. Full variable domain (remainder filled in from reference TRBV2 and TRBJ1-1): EPEVTQTPSHQVTQMGQEVILRCVPISNHLYFYWYRQILGQKVEFLVSFYNNEISEKSEIFDDQFSVERPDGSNFTLKIRSTKLEDSAMYFCASSDTGGVTEAFFGQGTRLTVV.

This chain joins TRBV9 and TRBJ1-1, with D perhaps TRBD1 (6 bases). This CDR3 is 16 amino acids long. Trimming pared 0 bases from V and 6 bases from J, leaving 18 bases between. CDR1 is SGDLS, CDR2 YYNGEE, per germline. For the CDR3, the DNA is TGTGCCAGCAGCGTAGGCATTTCCCGAGGGGGAGCTGAAGCTTTCTTT. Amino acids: CASSVGISRGGAEAFF. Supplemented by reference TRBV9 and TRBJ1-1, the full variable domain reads DSGVTQTPKHLITATGQRVTLRCSPRSGDLSVYWYQQSLDQGLQFLIQYYNGEERAKGNILERFSAQQFPDLHSELNLSSLELGDSALYFCASSVGISRGGAEAFFGQGTRLTVV.

The CDR3 coding sequence is TGTGCCAGCAGCGAAAGCGGGGGAGACACCGGGGAGCTGTTTTTT. Protein sequence: CASSESGGDTGELFF. This sequence joins TRBV9 and TRBJ2-2, with TRBD2 matching 8 bases. Germline V gene lookup returns CDR1 SGDLS and CDR2 YYNGEE. The CDR3 extends over 15 amino acids. V lost 3 bases, J lost 3 bases, and 4 bases stayed unmatched.

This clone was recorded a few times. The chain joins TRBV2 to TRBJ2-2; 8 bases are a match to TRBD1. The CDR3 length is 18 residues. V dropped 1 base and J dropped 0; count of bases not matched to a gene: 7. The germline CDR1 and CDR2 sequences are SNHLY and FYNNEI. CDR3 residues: CASSEVGQGQANTGELFF. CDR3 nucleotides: TGTGCCAGCAGTGAAGTCGGACAGGGCCAAGCGAACACCGGGGAGCTGTTTTTT.

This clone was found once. CDR3 coding DNA: TGTGCCAGCAGCCGTGAGGGGGCAAGCGAGCAGTACTTC. Translation gives CASSREGASEQYF. The gene calls are TRBV3-1 (or the pseudogene TRBV3-2) and TRBJ2-7; 7 bases are shared with TRBD1. V lost 4 bases and J lost 6; bases outside the gene matches: 6. Germline assignment: CDR1 LGHDT and CDR2 YNNKEL (reference sequence). The CDR3 runs 13 residues.

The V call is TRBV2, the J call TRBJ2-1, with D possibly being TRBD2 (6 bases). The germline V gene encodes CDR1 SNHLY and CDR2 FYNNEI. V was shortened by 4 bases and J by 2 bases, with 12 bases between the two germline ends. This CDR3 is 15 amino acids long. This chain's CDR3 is CASSVGSGAYNEQFF. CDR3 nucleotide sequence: TGTGCCAGCAGTGTCGGGAGCGGTGCCTACAATGAGCAGTTCTTC.

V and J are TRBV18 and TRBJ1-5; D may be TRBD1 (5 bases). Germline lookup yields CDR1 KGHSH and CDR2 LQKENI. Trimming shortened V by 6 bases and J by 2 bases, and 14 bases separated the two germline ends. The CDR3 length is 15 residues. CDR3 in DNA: TGTGCCAGCTCCCGGAGCGGGGACGGCAATCAGCCCCAGCATTTT. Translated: CASSRSGDGNQPQHF.

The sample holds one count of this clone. As DNA, the CDR3 is TGTGCCAGCAGCGTAGTGAGGGGGCGCACAGATACGCAGTATTTT. It specifies CASSVVRGRTDTQYF. V is TRBV9 and J is TRBJ2-3; 7 bases agree with TRBD1. The CDR3 consists of 15 residues. Trimming cost V 0 bases and J 1 base; bases outside gene matches: 2. In germline, CDR1 is SGDLS, CDR2 YYNGEE.

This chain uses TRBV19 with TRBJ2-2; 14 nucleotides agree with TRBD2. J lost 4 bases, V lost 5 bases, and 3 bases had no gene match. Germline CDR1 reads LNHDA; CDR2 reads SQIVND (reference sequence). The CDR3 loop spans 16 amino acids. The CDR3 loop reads CASSLGLAGVTGELFF. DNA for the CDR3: TGTGCCAGTAGTTTGGGACTAGCGGGGGTCACCGGGGAGCTGTTTTTT.